This TCR beta chain stems from a study of metastatic and nonmetastatic thyroid tumors. Looking at the study overall: Comparison of repertoires was carried out across blood and tumor or nodule tissue from malignant and benign thyroid patients.

Original methodology: The study's classifier, a distant-metastasis tool for papillary thyroid cancer, was built using CDR3 differences across clinicopathological groups. Using MiXCR, TCRdb re-called clones from the PCR reads. In this record, the V and J calls reflect TCRdb's handling and not the investigators' own analysis. Of some 15,000 clones listed, about 29% are singletons. There are a few counts of this clone. Among the patients, none had received any treatment before thyroid surgery. V was shortened by 3 bases and J by 0 bases, with 6 bases between the two germline ends. The CDR3 covers 13 residues. Germline loops: CDR1 SNHLY, CDR2 FYNNEI.

The clonotype originates from a male donor with papillary thyroid cancer or a benign thyroid nodule (not recorded which). Some clones in this sample may be carry-over from other donors' samples. The sample comprised tumor tissue. This sequence joins TRBV2 and TRBJ2-7; D not resolved. The CDR3 loop is CASSDNFSYEQYF. The CDR3 coding sequence is TGTGCCAGCAGTGATAACTTCTCCTACGAGCAGTACTTC.